The text below deals with one T cell receptor beta chain. The antigen is unknown. TCRdb fed the 5' RACE reads into MiXCR, producing one record per CDR3 protein. The sample lists more than 250,000 distinct CDR3 sequences, approximately 18% occurring once. This sample is part of a study of T-cell memory formation after mild COVID-19. Study-wide results and caveats: Most CD4+ clones that shrank were in CM and EM, while CD8+ ones turned up in EMRA. Day 15 to 85 contracting clones showed balanced CD4/CD8; day 15 to 37 expanders favored CD4+.

Germline-derived CDR1 and CDR2 are SEHNR and FQNEAQ (reference sequence). The CDR3 extends over 13 amino acids. Trimming pared 5 bases from V and 6 bases from J, leaving 11 bases between. Material: PBMCs or a T cell subset sorted from them (not recorded which). The chain combines TRBV7-9 with TRBJ1-5; unclear D gene. This clonotype originated in a man in his late teens or twenties who had mild COVID-19 (a few samples of this study predate the infection). Cell type and time point are not known. The CDR3 region is CASSGVESQPQHF. CDR3 bases: TGTGCCAGCAGCGGAGTGGAGAGTCAGCCCCAGCATTTT.